This T cell receptor (beta chain) was sequenced for a study of blood T cells in healthy people across ages. It was with a sample-barcoded 5' primer and a J-beta primer mix that a second PCR of roughly 7 to 12 cycles was run. Every individual sample yielded 2.5 million or more paired-end reads (each containing CDR3). Using its own MiXCR run on the 5' RACE reads, TCRdb lists one record per CDR3 protein. The data show about 1,500,000 distinct CDR3 sequences, 28% seen once. Study-wide findings and caveats: PBMCs that were unsorted prevented a conclusive naive versus antigen-experienced comparison.

This clonotype came up once. The antigen is not known. V lost 1 base, J lost 8 bases, and 9 bases lay in between. Germline CDR1 DFQATT, CDR2 SNEGSKA (reference sequence). CDR3 length: 12 residues. Sequenced: blood. The sequence came from a woman in her 30s in good health. The chain recombines TRBV20-1 with TRBJ2-1; tentative D call: TRBD2 (6 bases). The CDR3 region has the DNA TGCAGTGCTAGAGTAGGAGGGTATGAGCAGTTCTTC. This encodes CSARVGGYEQFF.